This TCR beta chain was recovered during a study of shared clonotypes between healthy human individuals. Notes on this clone: The antigen is unknown.

Germline CDR1 and CDR2: SEHNR and FQNEAQ (reference sequence). The CDR3 spans 15 residues. V lost 5 bases, J lost 6 bases, and 11 bases stayed unmatched. TCRdb's copy holds only in-frame clones and misses some; the assay was immunoSEQ multiplex PCR. This table holds roughly 1,800,000 clones, around 96% found once. As defined, naive CD8 cells were CD45RO-negative and positively selected for CCR7, with terminally differentiated effector memory CD45RA+ cells excluded. Regarding the study as a whole: Clonotypes shared by all four sorted-subset donors had higher generation probabilities than non-shared clonotypes.

The specimen sequenced was naive CD8+ T cells sorted from blood. The gene calls are TRBV7-9 and TRBJ2-7; 9 bases fit TRBD1. The TCR sequence derives from a man between 18 and 35 years old in good health. The CDR3 DNA reads TGTGCCAGCAGCGTGTCGGGACAGGGCCTTTCCGAGCAGTACTTC. Its protein product is CASSVSGQGLSEQYF. Filled out from reference TRBV7-9 and TRBJ2-7, the complete variable domain reads DTGVSQNPRHKITKRGQNVTFRCDPISEHNRLYWYRQTLGQGPEFLTYFQNEAQLEKSRLLSDRFSAERPKGSFSTLEIQRTEQGDSAMYLCASSVSGQGLSEQYFGPGTRLTVT.